Below are 2 T cell receptor beta chains sequenced from a single sample in a study of T cells in Graves' hyperthyroidism and ophthalmopathy. Amplified regions were TCR beta CDR3 sequences from RNA transcripts. Primed by the HTBI set, a first-round RT-PCR was run on the TCR CDR3. Via MiXCR, TCRdb re-called the multiplex PCR reads, giving one row per CDR3 protein. The table shows 300,000 to 450,000 distinct CDR3 sequences, with about 15% occurring only once. The sample taken for sequencing was blood. These receptors were taken from a woman aged 18-29 years with Graves' hyperthyroidism that later progressed to Graves' ophthalmopathy.

This clonotype was recorded at least ten times. J is TRBJ1-5 and V is TRBV20-1; 9 positions agree with TRBD1. CDR1 and CDR2 from the germline V gene are DFQATT and SNEGSKA (reference sequence). This CDR3 contains 15 residues. V trimming: 0 bases; J trimming: 4 bases; junction bases outside the gene matches: 4. This chain's CDR3 is CSARDGTGRNQPQHF. CDR3 in DNA: TGCAGTGCTAGAGATGGGACAGGGAGGAATCAGCCCCAGCATTTT.

This clonotype was counted a few times. The chain recombines TRBV9 with TRBJ2-5; TRBD2 matches 15 bases. Germline lookup yields CDR1 SGDLS and CDR2 YYNGEE. The V gene end was trimmed by 3 bases and the J gene end by 5 bases; junction bases not matched to a gene: 2. The CDR3 has 15 amino acids. CDR3 bases: TGTGCCAGCAGCGAAGGACTAGCGGGAGGGGAGACCCAGTACTTC. Amino acid sequence: CASSEGLAGGETQYF.